The 4 T cell receptor beta chains in this list originate from one sample, sequenced in a study of cytomegalovirus exposure and HLA in healthy donors. The PCR was carried out with 60 Vbeta primers and 13 Jbeta primers. Sequencing used immunoSEQ multiplex PCR; TCRdb keeps in-frame clones, though not all of them. This table holds 150,000 to 200,000 clones, over 75% found once. The specimen sequenced was PBMCs. The receptors shown here come from a boy aged 2 to 9 in good health and CMV-seronegative.

This chain links TRBV4-1 with TRBJ1-1, with unresolved D. Germline V gene lookup returns CDR1 MGHRA and CDR2 YSYEKL. Trimming took off 4 bases at V and 5 bases at J, with 14 bases between the two ends. The CDR3 totals 14 residues. The CDR3 is CASSPPGSRTEAFF. The CDR3 coding sequence is TGCGCCAGCAGCCCACCGGGGAGTAGGACTGAAGCTTTCTTT.

In this sample, this clone turned up a few times. The gene calls are TRBV6-1 and TRBJ1-1; possible D gene TRBD1, 5 bases. The CDR3 has 15 amino acids. Germline V CDR1 and CDR2: MNHNS, SASEGT. Trimming cost V 4 bases and J 0 bases, with 12 bases left between them. The CDR3 nucleotides are TGTGCCAGCAGTGCGCCAGGGCGTCTGAACACTGAAGCTTTCTTT. It codes for CASSAPGRLNTEAFF.

The genes are TRBV10-2 and TRBJ1-6; 7 bases map to TRBD1. The CDR3 consists of 13 residues. Losses at the gene ends were 6 bases for V and 8 bases for J; bases not matched to a gene: 4. Germline assignment: CDR1 WSHSY and CDR2 SAAADI. CDR3 sequence (DNA): TGCGCCAGCAGGGGGACAGAGGATTCACCCCTCCACTTT. Protein sequence: CASRGTEDSPLHF.

A note on this clone: One junction end does not reproduce the germline sequence, and a read error may be involved. The same CDR3 can be traced to other DNA sequences in this sample. V gene TRBV30 combines with J gene TRBJ1-1; 7 nucleotides agree with TRBD1. The CDR3 has 13 residues. Germline V gives CDR1 GTSNPN, CDR2 SVGIG (reference sequence). The CDR3 here is CAWTRQGHTEAFF. The CDR3 DNA reads as TGCGCCTGGACCCGACAGGGACACACTGAAGCTTTCTTT.